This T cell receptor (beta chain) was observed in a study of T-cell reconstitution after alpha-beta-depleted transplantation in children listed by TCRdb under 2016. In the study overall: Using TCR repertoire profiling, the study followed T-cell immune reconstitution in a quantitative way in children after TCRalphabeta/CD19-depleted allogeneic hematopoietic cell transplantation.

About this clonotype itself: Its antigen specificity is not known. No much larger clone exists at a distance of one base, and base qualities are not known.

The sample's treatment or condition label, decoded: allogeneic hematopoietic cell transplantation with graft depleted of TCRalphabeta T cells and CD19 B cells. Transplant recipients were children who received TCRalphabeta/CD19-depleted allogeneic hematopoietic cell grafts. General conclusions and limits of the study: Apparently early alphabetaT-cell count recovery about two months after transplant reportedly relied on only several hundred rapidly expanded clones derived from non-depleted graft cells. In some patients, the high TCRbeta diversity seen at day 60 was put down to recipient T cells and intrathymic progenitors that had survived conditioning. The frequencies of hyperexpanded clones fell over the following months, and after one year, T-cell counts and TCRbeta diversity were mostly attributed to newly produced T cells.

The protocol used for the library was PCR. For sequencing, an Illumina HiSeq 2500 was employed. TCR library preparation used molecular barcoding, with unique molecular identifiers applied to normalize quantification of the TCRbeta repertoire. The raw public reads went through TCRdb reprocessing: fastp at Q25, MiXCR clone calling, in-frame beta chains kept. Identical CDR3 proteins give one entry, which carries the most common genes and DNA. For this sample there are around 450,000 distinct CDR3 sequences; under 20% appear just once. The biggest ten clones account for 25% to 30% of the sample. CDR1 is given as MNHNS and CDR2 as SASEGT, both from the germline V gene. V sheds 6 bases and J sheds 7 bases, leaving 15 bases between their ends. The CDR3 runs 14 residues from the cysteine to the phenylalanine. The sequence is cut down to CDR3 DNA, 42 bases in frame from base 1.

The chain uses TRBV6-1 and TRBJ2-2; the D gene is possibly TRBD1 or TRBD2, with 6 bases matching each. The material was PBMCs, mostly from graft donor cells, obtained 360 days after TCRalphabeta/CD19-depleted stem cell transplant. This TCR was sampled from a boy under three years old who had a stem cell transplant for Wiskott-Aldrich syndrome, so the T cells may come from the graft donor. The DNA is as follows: TGTGCCAGCAGGCGAACCAGGGGAGGCGGGGAGCTGTTTTTT. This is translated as CASRRTRGGGELFF.